Presented here are 3 T cell receptor beta chains from one specimen sequenced in a study of T-cell reconstitution after alpha-beta-depleted transplantation in children. Unique molecular identifiers were used in preparing the TCRbeta library. TCRdb itself ran the PCR reads through MiXCR, one entry per CDR3 protein. The sample consists of about 160,000 distinct CDR3 sequences, 11% of them appearing once. This specimen was PBMCs, taken before TCRalphabeta/CD19-depleted stem cell transplant. Source of these receptors: a boy aged 2 to 9 with acute myeloid leukemia, due to receive a stem cell transplant.

This clonotype was detected many times. The chain combines TRBV28 with TRBJ2-2; TRBD2 agrees at 9 bases. There are 17 residues in the CDR3. V gave up 3 bases and J gave up 3 bases; unmatched junction bases: 8. The germline V gene encodes CDR1 MDHEN and CDR2 SYDVKM. The CDR3 region is CASSFLGQREDTGELFF. CDR3 DNA sequence: TGTGCCAGCAGTTTCCTCGGTCAGCGGGAGGACACCGGGGAGCTGTTTTTT.

This clonotype was counted ten times or more. Written as DNA, the CDR3 is TGTGCCAGCAGGGAGGCAGGGGGCGCCTCCTACGAGCAGTACGTC. Amino acids: CASREAGGASYEQYV. The J gene is TRBJ2-7, the V gene TRBV2; 8 positions match TRBD1. The CDR3 is 15 amino acids. CDR1 is SNHLY, CDR2 FYNNEI, per germline. J gave up 0 bases and V 6 bases, and 7 bases lay outside the gene matches.

This clonotype was counted ten times or more. V usage is TRBV6-1 and J usage is TRBJ2-3; D ambiguous. Trimming shortened V by 4 bases and J by 2 bases, and 10 bases separated the two germline ends. This CDR3 contains 14 residues. Germline assignment: CDR1 MNHNS and CDR2 SASEGT. The CDR3: CASSGALLTDTQYF. The DNA of the CDR3 is TGTGCCAGCAGTGGGGCCCTGCTCACAGATACGCAGTATTTT.